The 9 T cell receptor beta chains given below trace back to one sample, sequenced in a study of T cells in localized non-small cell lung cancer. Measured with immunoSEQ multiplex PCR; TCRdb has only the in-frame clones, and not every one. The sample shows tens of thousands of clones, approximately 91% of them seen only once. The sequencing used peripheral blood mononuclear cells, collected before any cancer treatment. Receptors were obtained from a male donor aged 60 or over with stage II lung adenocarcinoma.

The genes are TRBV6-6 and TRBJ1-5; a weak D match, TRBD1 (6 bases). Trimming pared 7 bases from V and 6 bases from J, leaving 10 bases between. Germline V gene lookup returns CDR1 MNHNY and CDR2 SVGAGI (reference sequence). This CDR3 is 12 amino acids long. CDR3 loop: CASNRGGQPQHF. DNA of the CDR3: TGTGCCAGCAACAGAGGGGGTCAGCCCCAGCATTTT.

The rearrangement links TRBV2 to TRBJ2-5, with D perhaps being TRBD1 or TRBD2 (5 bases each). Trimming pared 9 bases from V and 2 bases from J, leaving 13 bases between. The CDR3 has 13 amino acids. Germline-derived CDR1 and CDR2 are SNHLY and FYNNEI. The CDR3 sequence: CARGEGRQETQYF. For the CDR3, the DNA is TGTGCCAGGGGAGAGGGGCGGCAAGAGACCCAGTACTTC. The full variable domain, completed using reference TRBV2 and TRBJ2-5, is EPEVTQTPSHQVTQMGQEVILRCVPISNHLYFYWYRQILGQKVEFLVSFYNNEISEKSEIFDDQFSVERPDGSNFTLKIRSTKLEDSAMYFCARGEGRQETQYFGPGTRLLVL.

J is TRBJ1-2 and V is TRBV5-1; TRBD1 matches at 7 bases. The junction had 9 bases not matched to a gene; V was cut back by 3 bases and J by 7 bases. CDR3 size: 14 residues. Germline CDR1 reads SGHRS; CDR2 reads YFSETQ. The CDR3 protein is CASSWDRRVGGYTF. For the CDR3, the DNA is TGCGCCAGCAGCTGGGACAGAAGAGTTGGTGGCTACACCTTC.

CDR3: CASSLGGLTDTQYF. DNA for the CDR3: TGCGCCAGCAGCTTGGGCGGACTCACAGATACGCAGTATTTT. The rearrangement joins TRBV5-1 to TRBJ2-3, with a weak D call TRBD2 (5 bases). V was pared by 0 bases and J by 2 bases, with 7 bases between. The CDR3 has 14 residues. Germline CDR1 and CDR2: SGHRS and YFSETQ.

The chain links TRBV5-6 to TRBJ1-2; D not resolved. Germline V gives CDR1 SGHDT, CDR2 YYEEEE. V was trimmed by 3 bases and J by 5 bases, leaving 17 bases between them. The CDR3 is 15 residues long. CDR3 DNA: TGTGCCAGCAGCTCCGCAGGAGAGGTAGGATATGGCTACACCTTC. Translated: CASSSAGEVGYGYTF.

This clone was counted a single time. CDR3 DNA sequence: TGTGCCAGCAGTTCTAGGGACAGGGACGAGTTGACACCCCTCCACTTT. The encoded protein is CASSSRDRDELTPLHF. J is TRBJ1-6 and V is TRBV27; 9 bases align to TRBD1. Germline trimming cut 4 bases from V and 11 bases from J; bases unmatched to any gene: 12. This CDR3 has 16 amino acids. Looked up from germline, CDR1 is MNHEY and CDR2 is SMNVEV (reference sequence).

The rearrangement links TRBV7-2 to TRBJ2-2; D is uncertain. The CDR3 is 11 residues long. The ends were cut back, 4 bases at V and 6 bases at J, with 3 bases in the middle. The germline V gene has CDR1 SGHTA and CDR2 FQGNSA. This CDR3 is CASSYSGELFF. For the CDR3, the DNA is TGTGCCAGCAGCTACTCCGGGGAGCTGTTTTTT. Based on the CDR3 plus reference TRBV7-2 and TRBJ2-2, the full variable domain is GAGVSQSPSNKVTEKGKDVELRCDPISGHTALYWYRQSLGQGLEFLIYFQGNSAPDKSGLPSDRFSAERTGGSVSTLTIQRTQQEDSAVYLCASSYSGELFFGEGSRLTVL.

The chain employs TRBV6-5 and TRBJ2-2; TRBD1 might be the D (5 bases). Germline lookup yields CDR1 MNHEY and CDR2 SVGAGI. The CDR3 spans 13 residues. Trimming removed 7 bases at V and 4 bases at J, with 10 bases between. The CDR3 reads CASKGVVTGELFF. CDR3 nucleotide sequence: TGTGCCAGCAAAGGGGTGGTCACCGGGGAGCTGTTTTTT.

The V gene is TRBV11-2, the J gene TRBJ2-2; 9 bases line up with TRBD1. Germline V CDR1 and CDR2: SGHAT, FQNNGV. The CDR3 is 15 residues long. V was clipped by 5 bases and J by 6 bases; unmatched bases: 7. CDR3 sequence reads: CASSPRDRVAGELFF. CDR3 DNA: TGTGCCAGCAGCCCCCGGGACAGGGTGGCCGGGGAGCTGTTTTTT. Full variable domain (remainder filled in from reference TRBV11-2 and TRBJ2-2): EAGVAQSPRYKIIEKRQSVAFWCNPISGHATLYWYQQILGQGPKLLIQFQNNGVVDDSQLPKDRFSAERLKGVDSTLKIQPAKLEDSAVYLCASSPRDRVAGELFFGEGSRLTVL.